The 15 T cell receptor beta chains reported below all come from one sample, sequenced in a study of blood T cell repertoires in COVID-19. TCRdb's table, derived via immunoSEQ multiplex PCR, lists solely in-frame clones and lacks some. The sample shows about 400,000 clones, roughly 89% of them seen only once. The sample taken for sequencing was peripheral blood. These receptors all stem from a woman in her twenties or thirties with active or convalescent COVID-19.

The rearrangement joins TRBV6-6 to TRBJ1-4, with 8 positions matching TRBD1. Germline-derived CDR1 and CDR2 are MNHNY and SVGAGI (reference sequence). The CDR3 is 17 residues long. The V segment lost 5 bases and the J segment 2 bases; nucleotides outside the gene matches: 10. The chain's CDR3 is CASSHGRQGPTNEKLFF. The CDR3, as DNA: TGTGCCAGCAGTCACGGGCGACAGGGGCCGACTAATGAAAAACTGTTTTTT.

This CDR3 is CASSPLAGGRGDTQYF. The DNA of the CDR3 is TGCGCCAGCAGCCCGCTAGCGGGGGGCCGCGGAGATACGCAGTATTTT. The V call is TRBV5-1, the J call TRBJ2-3, with 11 bases matching TRBD2. Germline V CDR1 and CDR2: SGHRS, YFSETQ. The CDR3 runs 16 residues. Trimming took 4 bases from V and 5 from J; bases not matched to a gene: 9.

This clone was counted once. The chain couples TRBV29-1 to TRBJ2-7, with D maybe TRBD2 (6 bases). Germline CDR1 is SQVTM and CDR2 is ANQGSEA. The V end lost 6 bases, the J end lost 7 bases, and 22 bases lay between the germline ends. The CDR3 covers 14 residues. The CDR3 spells CSVALGGRIGEQYF. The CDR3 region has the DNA TGCAGCGTGGCGTTGGGGGGTAGAATCGGAGAGCAGTACTTC.

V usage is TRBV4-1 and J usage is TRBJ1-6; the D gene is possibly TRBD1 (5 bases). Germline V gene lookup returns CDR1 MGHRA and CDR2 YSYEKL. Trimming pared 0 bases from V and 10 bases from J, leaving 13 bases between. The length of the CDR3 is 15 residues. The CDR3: CASSQDPGLRSPLHF. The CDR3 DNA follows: TGCGCCAGCAGCCAAGACCCAGGGTTGCGGTCACCCCTCCACTTT.

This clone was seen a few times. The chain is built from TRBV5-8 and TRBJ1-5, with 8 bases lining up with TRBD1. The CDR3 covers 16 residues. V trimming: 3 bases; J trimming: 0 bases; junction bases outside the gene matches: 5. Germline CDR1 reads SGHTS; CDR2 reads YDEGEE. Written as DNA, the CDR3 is TGTGCCAGCAGCTACGGACAGGGAAATAGCAATCAGCCCCAGCATTTT. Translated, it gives CASSYGQGNSNQPQHF. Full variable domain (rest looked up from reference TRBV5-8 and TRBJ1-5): EAGVTQSPTHLIKTRGQQATLRCSPISGHTSVYWYQQALGLGLQFLLWYDEGEERNRGNFPPRFSGRQFPNYSSELNVNALELEDSALYLCASSYGQGNSNQPQHFGDGTRLSIL.

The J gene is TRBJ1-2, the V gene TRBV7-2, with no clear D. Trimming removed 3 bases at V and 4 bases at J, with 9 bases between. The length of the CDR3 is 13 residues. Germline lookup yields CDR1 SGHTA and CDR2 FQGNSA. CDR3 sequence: CASSFFLAYGYTF. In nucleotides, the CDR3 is TGTGCCAGCAGCTTCTTTTTGGCCTATGGCTACACCTTC.

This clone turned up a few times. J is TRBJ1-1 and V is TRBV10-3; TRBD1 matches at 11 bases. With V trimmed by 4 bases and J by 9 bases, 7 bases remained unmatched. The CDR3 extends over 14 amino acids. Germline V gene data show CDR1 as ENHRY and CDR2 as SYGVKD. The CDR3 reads CAISVSGTGGKAFF. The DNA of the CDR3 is TGTGCCATCAGTGTCTCAGGGACAGGGGGTAAAGCTTTCTTT.

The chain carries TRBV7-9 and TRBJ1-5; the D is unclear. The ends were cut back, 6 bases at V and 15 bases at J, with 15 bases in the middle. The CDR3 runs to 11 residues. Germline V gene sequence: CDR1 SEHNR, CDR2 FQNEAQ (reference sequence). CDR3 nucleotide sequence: TGTGCCAGCAGTTTAAACAGAGATCCGCATTTT. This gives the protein CASSLNRDPHF.

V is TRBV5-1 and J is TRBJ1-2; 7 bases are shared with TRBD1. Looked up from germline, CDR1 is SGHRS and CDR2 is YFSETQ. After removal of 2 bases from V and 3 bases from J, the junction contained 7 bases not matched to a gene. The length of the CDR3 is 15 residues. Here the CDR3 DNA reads TGCGCCAGCAGCTTAACCGGGACAGTGGACTATGGCTACACCTTC. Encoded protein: CASSLTGTVDYGYTF. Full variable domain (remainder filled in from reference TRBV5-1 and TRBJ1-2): KAGVTQTPRYLIKTRGQQVTLSCSPISGHRSVSWYQQTPGQGLQFLFEYFSETQRNKGNFPGRFSGRQFSNSRSEMNVSTLELGDSALYLCASSLTGTVDYGYTFGSGTRLTVV.

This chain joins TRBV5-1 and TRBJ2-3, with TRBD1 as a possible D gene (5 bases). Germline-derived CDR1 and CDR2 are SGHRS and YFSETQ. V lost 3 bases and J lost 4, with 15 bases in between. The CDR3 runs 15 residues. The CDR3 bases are TGCGCCAGCAGCTCACGGGCAGGGATGCCAGATACGCAGTATTTT. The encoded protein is CASSSRAGMPDTQYF.

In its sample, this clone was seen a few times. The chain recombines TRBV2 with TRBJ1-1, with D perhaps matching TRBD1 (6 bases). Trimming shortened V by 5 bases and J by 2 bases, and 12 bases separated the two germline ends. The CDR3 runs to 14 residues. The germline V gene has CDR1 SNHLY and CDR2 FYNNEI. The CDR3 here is CASSQGNLNTEAFF. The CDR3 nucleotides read TGTGCCAGCAGTCAGGGGAACTTAAACACTGAAGCTTTCTTT.

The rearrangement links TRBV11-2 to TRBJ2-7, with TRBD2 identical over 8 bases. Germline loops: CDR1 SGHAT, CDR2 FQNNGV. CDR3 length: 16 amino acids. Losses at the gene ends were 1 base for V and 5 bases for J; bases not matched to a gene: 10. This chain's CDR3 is CASSLGPGLGGDEQYF. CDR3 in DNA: TGTGCCAGCAGCTTAGGACCGGGACTAGGGGGGGACGAGCAGTACTTC.

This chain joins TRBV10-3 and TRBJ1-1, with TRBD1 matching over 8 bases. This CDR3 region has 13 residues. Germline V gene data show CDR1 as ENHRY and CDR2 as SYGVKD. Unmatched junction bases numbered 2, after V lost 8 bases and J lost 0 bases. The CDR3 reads CAIRTGMNTEAFF. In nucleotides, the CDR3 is TGTGCCATCCGGACAGGGATGAACACTGAAGCTTTCTTT.

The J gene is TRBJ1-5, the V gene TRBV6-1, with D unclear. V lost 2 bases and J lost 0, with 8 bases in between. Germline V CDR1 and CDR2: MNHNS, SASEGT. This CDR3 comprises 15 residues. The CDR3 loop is CASSEFSVSNQPQHF. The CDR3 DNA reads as TGTGCCAGCAGTGAATTCTCGGTTAGCAATCAGCCCCAGCATTTT.

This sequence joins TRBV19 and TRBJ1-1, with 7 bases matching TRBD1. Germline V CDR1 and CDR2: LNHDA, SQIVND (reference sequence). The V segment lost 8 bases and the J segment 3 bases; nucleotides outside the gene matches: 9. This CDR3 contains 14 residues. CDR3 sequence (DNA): TGTGCCAGTGGACAGGACTCCGGGGACACTGAAGCTTTCTTT. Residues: CASGQDSGDTEAFF.